The subject of this entry is one T cell receptor (beta chain). These data are taken from a study of blood T cell repertoires in COVID-19. Study overall: Samples representing acute and convalescent COVID-19 were sourced from the United States, Italy and Spain. From T cells, B-cell-depleted T cells, or PBMCs came the material, which was cDNA or gDNA.

Per the study methods: Amplification from reference gene primers served as the basis for estimated nucleated cell counts. TCRdb's table, derived via immunoSEQ multiplex PCR, lists solely in-frame clones and lacks some. V and J calls and clone size are those listed in that table; D and trimming were worked out from the DNA. Counted here are hundreds of thousands of clones, around 92% occurring once; the ten biggest clones make up approximately 3%. The ends were cut back, 5 bases at V and 3 bases at J, with 10 bases in the middle. From germline, CDR1 is LNHDA and CDR2 SQIVND (reference sequence). This CDR3 has 14 residues. Patients of the Seattle cohort, enrolled during active infection, were followed longitudinally.

This clonotype was obtained from a woman between 25 and 40 years old with COVID-19, enrolled during active disease. Sequences were obtained from peripheral blood. This chain uses TRBV19 with TRBJ2-2, with D perhaps matching TRBD1 (5 bases). In nucleotides, the CDR3 is TGTGCCAGTAGTCCGAGACAGCACACCGGGGAGCTGTTTTTT. This codes for CASSPRQHTGELFF. The complete variable domain, with remaining parts taken from reference TRBV19 and TRBJ2-2, reads DGGITQSPKYLFRKEGQNVTLSCEQNLNHDAMYWYRQDPGQGLRLIYYSQIVNDFQKGDIAEGYSVSREKKESFPLTVTSAQKNPTAFYLCASSPRQHTGELFFGEGSRLTVL.